This T cell receptor beta chain came from a study of cytotoxic CD8 clonotypes in ibrutinib-treated CLL. The wider study: Results showed some 25 partial and 2 complete responses; following median roughly 68 months, about 15 remained remitted, approximately twelve advanced.

Looked up from germline, CDR1 is SGHAT and CDR2 is FQNNGV. The CDR3 is made up of 17 amino acids. The trim removed 6 bases at V and 0 bases at J, leaving 11 bases unmatched. General observations from the study: Contraction or stability on treatment was seen for public clonotypes, which were uncommon. Samples from sustained-remission and progressing patients were taken at different times.

Concerning this clone itself: Its antigen remains unknown.

Clones were sequenced by immunoSEQ multiplex PCR, and TCRdb holds only the in-frame ones, with some missing. The sample carries around 29,000 clones, approximately 68% recorded once. Sequenced material: PBMCs, taken after 24 months of ibrutinib treatment. The V call is TRBV11-2, the J call TRBJ1-1; TRBD1 aligns across 9 bases. This receptor was identified in a human donor with chronic lymphocytic leukemia. The CDR3 nucleotides read TGTGCCAGCAGTCAGGCTGGACAGGGGAGGATGAACACTGAAGCTTTCTTT. Translated, it gives CASSQAGQGRMNTEAFF.